The next 9 T cell receptor beta chains were all read from a single sample in a study of OX40 agonist ivuxolimab in advanced cancers. TCRdb's copy holds only in-frame clones and misses some; the assay was immunoSEQ multiplex PCR. This sample carries around 60,000 clones, approximately 89% of them seen once, and the ten largest clones take about 13%. This sample comprised CD4+ or CD8+ T cells sorted from blood, obtained in a trial of the OX40 agonist ivuxolimab. Source of these receptors: an adult with an advanced solid tumor such as melanoma, head and neck, liver or kidney cancer.

In its sample, this clone was seen once. The chain joins TRBV5-5 to TRBJ2-7; 8 positions match TRBD1. The length of the CDR3 is 12 residues. The V gene's germline CDR1 is SGHKS and CDR2 YYEKEE (reference sequence). J gave up 6 bases and V 3 bases, and 2 bases lay outside the gene matches. The DNA for the CDR3 is TGTGCCAGCAGCTCGACAGGGGCCGAGCAGTACTTC. Translated: CASSSTGAEQYF.

This chain uses TRBV29-1 with TRBJ2-1; D unclear. The germline V gene has CDR1 SQVTM and CDR2 ANQGSEA. The V end was cut by 5 bases, the J end by 7 bases, with 6 bases between. The CDR3 contains 10 residues. The CDR3 coding sequence is TGCAGCGTTTTTCTAAATGAGCAGTTCTTC. Protein product: CSVFLNEQFF.

The chain links TRBV5-6 to TRBJ2-1; TRBD1 or TRBD2 may be the D gene (6 bases each). The CDR3 loop spans 16 amino acids. In germline, CDR1 is SGHDT, CDR2 YYEEEE. The germline V and J ends were trimmed by 0 bases and 1 base, with 11 bases remaining between them. The CDR3: CASSLAVGGSYNEQFF. For the CDR3, the DNA is TGTGCCAGCAGCTTGGCAGTAGGGGGGTCCTACAATGAGCAGTTCTTC.

In nucleotides, the CDR3 is TGCAGCGTTGAAGATGGGGAGGCTAAGGGGACTTTCAGTGGCTACACCTTC. This encodes CSVEDGEAKGTFSGYTF. The chain combines TRBV29-1 with TRBJ1-2; D might be TRBD1 (5 bases). The CDR3 extends over 17 amino acids. V lost 0 bases, J lost 7 bases, and 24 bases lay in between. Germline assignment: CDR1 SQVTM and CDR2 ANQGSEA.

The chain links TRBV7-9 to TRBJ2-1, with TRBD2 matching over 8 bases. The length of the CDR3 is 16 residues. V gave up 6 bases and J gave up 2 bases; unmatched junction bases: 9. Germline CDR1 SEHNR, CDR2 FQNEAQ (reference sequence). Here the CDR3 reads CASSPTSGGTYNEQFF. In DNA form, the CDR3 reads TGTGCCAGCAGTCCAACTAGCGGCGGAACCTACAATGAGCAGTTCTTC.

The J gene is TRBJ2-1, the V gene TRBV19; D might be TRBD2 (6 bases). CDR3 length: 14 residues. Trimming took 3 bases from V and 3 from J, leaving 9 bases between them. Germline CDR1 reads LNHDA; CDR2 reads SQIVND (reference sequence). CDR3 protein: CASSMGGLYNEQFF. The CDR3 DNA reads as TGTGCCAGTAGTATGGGGGGACTCTACAATGAGCAGTTCTTC.

V usage is TRBV7-9 and J usage is TRBJ2-1; 8 bases map to TRBD2. With V trimmed by 0 bases and J by 0 bases, 7 bases remained unmatched. The CDR3 is made up of 18 amino acids. Looked up from germline, CDR1 is SEHNR and CDR2 is FQNEAQ (reference sequence). This chain's CDR3 is CASSLAGTGLGSYNEQFF. Written as DNA, the CDR3 is TGTGCCAGCAGCTTAGCGGGGACGGGACTAGGCTCCTACAATGAGCAGTTCTTC.

The chain is built from TRBV28 and TRBJ2-3, with unresolved D. The ends were cut back, 6 bases at V and 3 bases at J, with 10 bases in the middle. CDR1 is MDHEN and CDR2 is SYDVKM in the germline V gene. The CDR3 contains 13 residues. CDR3: CASSSTTTDTQYF. The CDR3 nucleotides read TGTGCCAGCAGCTCCACTACAACAGATACGCAGTATTTT.

This sequence joins TRBV7-9 and TRBJ1-1; the D is unclear. In germline, CDR1 is SEHNR, CDR2 FQNEAQ (reference sequence). The V and J ends lost 4 bases and 1 base respectively, with 19 bases between them. The CDR3 covers 17 residues. CDR3 in DNA: TGTGCCAGCAGCTCTCACTCAACCAGGACGGCGAACACTGAAGCTTTCTTT. It yields the protein CASSSHSTRTANTEAFF.